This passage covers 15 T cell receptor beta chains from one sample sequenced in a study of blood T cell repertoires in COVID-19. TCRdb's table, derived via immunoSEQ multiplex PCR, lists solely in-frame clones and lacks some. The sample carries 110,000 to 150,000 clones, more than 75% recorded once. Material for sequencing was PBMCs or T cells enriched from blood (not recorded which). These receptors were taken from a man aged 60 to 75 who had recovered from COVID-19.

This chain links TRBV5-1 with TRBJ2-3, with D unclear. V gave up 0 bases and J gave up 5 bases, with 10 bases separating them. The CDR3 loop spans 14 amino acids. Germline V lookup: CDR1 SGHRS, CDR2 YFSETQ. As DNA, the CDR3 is TGCGCCAGCAGCTTGGGGTCAGGTTTAGATACGCAGTATTTT. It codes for CASSLGSGLDTQYF.

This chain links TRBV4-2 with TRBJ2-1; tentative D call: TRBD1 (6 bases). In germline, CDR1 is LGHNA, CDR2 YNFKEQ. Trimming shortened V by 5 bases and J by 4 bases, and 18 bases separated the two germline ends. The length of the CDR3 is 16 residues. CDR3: CASSYSTIGTYNEQFF. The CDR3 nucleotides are TGTGCCAGCAGCTATAGTACTATCGGGACATACAATGAGCAGTTCTTC.

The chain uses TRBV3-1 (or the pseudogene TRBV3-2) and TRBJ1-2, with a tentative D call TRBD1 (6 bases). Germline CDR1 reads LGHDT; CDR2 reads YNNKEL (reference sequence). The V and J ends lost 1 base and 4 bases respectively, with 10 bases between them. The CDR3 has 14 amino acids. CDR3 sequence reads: CASSQVRGGYGYTF. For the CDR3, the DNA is TGTGCCAGCAGCCAAGTAAGGGGGGGCTATGGCTACACCTTC.

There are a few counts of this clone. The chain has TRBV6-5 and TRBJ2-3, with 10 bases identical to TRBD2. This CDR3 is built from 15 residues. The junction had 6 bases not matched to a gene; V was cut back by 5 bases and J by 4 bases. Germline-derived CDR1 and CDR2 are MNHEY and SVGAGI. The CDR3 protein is CASSQTSGYADTQYF. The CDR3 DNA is TGTGCCAGCAGTCAGACTAGCGGGTATGCAGATACGCAGTATTTT.

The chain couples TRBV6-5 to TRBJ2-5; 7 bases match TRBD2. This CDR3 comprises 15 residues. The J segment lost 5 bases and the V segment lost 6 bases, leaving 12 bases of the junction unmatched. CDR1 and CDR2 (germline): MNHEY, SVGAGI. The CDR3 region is CASRGREAQVETQYF. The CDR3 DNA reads TGTGCCAGCAGGGGCCGGGAGGCCCAAGTTGAGACCCAGTACTTC.

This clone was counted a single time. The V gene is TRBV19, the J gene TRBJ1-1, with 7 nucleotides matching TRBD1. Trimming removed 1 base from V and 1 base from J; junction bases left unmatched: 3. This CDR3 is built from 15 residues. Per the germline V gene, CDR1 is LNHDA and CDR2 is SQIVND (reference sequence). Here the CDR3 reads CASSIGTGWNTEAFF. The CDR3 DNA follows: TGTGCCAGTAGTATAGGGACAGGTTGGAACACTGAAGCTTTCTTT.

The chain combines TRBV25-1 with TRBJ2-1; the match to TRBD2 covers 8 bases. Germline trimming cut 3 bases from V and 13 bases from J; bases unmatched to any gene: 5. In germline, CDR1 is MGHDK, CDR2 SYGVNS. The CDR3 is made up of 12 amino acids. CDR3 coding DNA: TGTGCCAGCAGTGATATAGCGGGAACACAGTTCTTC. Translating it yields CASSDIAGTQFF.

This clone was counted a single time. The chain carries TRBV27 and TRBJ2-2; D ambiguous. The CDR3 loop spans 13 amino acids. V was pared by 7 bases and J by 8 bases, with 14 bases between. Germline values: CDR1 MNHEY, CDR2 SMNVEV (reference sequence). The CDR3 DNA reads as TGTGCCAGCACCCCCCTGGAGTTGGGGGAGCTGTTTTTT. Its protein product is CASTPLELGELFF.

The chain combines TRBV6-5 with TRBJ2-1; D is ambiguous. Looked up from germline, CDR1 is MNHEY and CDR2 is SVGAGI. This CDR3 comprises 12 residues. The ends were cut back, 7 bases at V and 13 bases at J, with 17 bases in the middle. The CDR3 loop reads CASTLSRQIQFF. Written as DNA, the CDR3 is TGTGCCAGCACCCTTTCCAGGCAGATTCAGTTCTTC.

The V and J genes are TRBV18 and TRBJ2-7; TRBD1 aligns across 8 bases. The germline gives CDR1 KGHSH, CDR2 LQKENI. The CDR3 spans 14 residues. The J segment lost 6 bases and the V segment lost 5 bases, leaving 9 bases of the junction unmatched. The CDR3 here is CASSSTGDVGEQYF. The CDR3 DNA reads TGTGCCAGCTCATCGACAGGGGACGTTGGCGAGCAGTACTTC.

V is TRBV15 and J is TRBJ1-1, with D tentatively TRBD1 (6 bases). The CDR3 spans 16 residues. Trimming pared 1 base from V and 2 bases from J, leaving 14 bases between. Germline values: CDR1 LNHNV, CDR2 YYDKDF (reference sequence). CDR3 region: CATSRGTGQSNTEAFF. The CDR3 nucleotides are TGTGCCACCAGCAGAGGAACAGGGCAATCAAACACTGAAGCTTTCTTT.

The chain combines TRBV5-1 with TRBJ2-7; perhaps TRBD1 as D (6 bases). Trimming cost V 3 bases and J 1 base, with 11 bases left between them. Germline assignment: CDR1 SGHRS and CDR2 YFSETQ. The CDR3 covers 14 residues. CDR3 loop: CASSWGRGSYEQYF. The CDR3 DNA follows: TGCGCCAGCAGCTGGGGCAGGGGATCCTACGAGCAGTACTTC.

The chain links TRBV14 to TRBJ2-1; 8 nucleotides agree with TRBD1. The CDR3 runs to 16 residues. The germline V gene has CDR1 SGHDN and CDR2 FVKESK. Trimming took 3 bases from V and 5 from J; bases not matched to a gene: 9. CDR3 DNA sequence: TGTGCCAGCAGCCATCCCAGGGGGCTTGGAGACAATGAGCAGTTCTTC. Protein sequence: CASSHPRGLGDNEQFF.

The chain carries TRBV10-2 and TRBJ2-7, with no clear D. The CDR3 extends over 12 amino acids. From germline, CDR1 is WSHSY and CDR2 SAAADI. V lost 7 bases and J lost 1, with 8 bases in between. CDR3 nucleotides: TGCGCCAGCAACCTAGGATCCTACGAGCAGTACTTC. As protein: CASNLGSYEQYF.

The CDR3 DNA sequence: TGTGCCAGCAGCTTAGAAGGGGGGGTTTACTCACCCCTCCACTTT. Translated, it gives CASSLEGGVYSPLHF. The genes are TRBV7-8 and TRBJ1-6; TRBD1 might be the D (6 bases). This CDR3 region has 15 residues. V was shortened by 1 base and J by 10 bases, with 14 bases between the two germline ends. The V gene's germline CDR1 is SGHVS and CDR2 FQNEAQ.